This T cell receptor (beta chain) came from a study of blood T cell repertoires in COVID-19 (dated by TCRdb to about 2020). Study-level background: The collaborator samples originated in the United States, Italy and Spain and spanned the acute and convalescent phases of COVID-19. The material from the prospective study consisted of cDNA or gDNA derived from T cells, B-cell-depleted T cells, or PBMCs. Deeply sampled blood TCRbeta repertoires from subjects exposed to, actively infected with, or recovered from COVID-19 were included in the dataset. The repertoires were made available in a free public database intended to serve as a resource for research on the immune response to SARS-CoV-2. Samples were obtained from the ongoing ImmuneRACE study (first 160 participants) and from 1,254 subjects provided by 6 global collaborators. Sample metadata almost always included a de-identified subject ID, COVID-19 status, age in years and sex. Where available, HLA class I and class II types were obtained from metadata supplied by the sample provider rather than from assay-based typing. What the authors observed across the whole study: How much clinical and demographic metadata was included differed by source and by participant, and the metadata was provided uncurated.

The immunoSEQ Assay, a bias-controlled multiplex PCR, was used to amplify TCRbeta CDR3 regions from genomic DNA. Concerning the study's data processing: The number of nucleated cells in each sample was estimated from the amplification of reference gene primers within the assay. To quantify the absolute abundance of each unique TCRbeta CDR3 rearrangement, sequence reads were collapsed and filtered. Productive Simpson clonality was computed per sample as the square root of Simpson's diversity index over productive rearrangements. TCRdb's version of the immuneACCESS table is confined to in-frame rearrangements and falls short of the full clone set. An unresolved V gene accounts for under half of the shortfall where checked; the remainder is of unknown origin. That table gives V, J and clone size, and the DNA gave D and trimming. This sample gives 100,000 to 150,000 clones in total; about four fifths of them show up just once. The biggest ten clones account for less than 20% of the sample.

Collaborating institutions collected whole blood in K2EDTA tubes following their own protocols. For TCRbeta analysis, collaborator samples were shipped as frozen whole blood, as isolated PBMCs, or as DNA extracted from either sample type. As to this clone: No antigen is known for it. Within one base of it there is no much larger clone, and no base qualities were kept.

The germline V gene specifies MDHEN as CDR1 and SYDVKM as CDR2. The CDR3 contains 14 residues, cysteine and phenylalanine counted. The kept DNA is CDR3 alone, 42 bases in frame from the first base. V loses 3 bases, J loses 4 bases, and the germline ends lie 12 bases apart. This TCR derives from a woman aged 50 to 60 with acute or convalescent COVID-19. The V and J segments used are TRBV28 and TRBJ1-2, and possibly TRBD1, on 6 matching bases. The sample was peripheral blood. The CDR3 loop reads CASSFRGSAYGYTF. The DNA reads TGTGCCAGCAGTTTCAGGGGATCCGCCTATGGCTACACCTTC.